The rows below give T cell receptor beta chains drawn from one sample of a study of vaccination and CD4 T cells after COVID-19. TCRdb redid the calling of the PCR reads with MiXCR, one entry per CDR3 protein. The sample includes 14,000 or so distinct CDR3 sequences, 24% of them seen just once. The antigens of these receptors remain unknown. The starting material was CD4+ T cells from blood, cultured in vitro, obtained after SARS-CoV-2 vaccination. The source is a human donor who had recovered from COVID-19. Each CDR3 is given with its conserved first and last residue. The D gene is left open where the match is weak. The size field is filled for only some rows; it gives once, few, many or a size class.

v_gene	j_gene	d_gene	abundance	CDR3nt	CDR3aa
TRBV5-6	TRBJ1-1	-	-	TGTGCCAGCAGCTTGTACGGCAGGGGAGGGAACACTGAAGCTTTCTTT	CASSLYGRGGNTEAFF
TRBV10-1	TRBJ1-1	-	-	TGCGCCAGCAGTGATAACCTCTTAGGGGCCGTGAACACTGAAGCTTTCTTT	CASSDNLLGAVNTEAFF
TRBV5-1	TRBJ1-6	-	few	TGCGCCAGCAGCCGCGATGGACAGCTAGGACGGTCACCCCTCCACTTT	CASSRDGQLGRSPLHF
TRBV6-2/TRBV6-3	TRBJ2-7	-	-	TGTGCCAGCAGTCCCAGGGGAGGCGGGAGTAGGTACGAGCAGTACTTC	CASSPRGGGSRYEQYF
TRBV5-4	TRBJ1-2	-	-	TGTGCCAGCAGCTCACAGGTTAACTATGGCTACACCTTC	CASSSQVNYGYTF
TRBV4-2	TRBJ2-1	TRBD1	few	TGTGCCAGCAGCCAAGATCATAGGACAGGAGTGTTCTTC	CASSQDHRTGVFF
TRBV2	TRBJ2-3	-	few	TGTGCCAGCAGTGAGAGGGGACTCGGCACAGATACGCAGTATTTT	CASSERGLGTDTQYF
TRBV19	TRBJ1-1	-	medium-sized	TGTGCCAGTAGTATCGGGCGGCCCTACACTGAAGCTTTCTTT	CASSIGRPYTEAFF
TRBV18	TRBJ2-7	-	-	TGTGCCAGCTCACCTCAATCGATGTTCGAGGCCTACGAGCAGTACTTC	CASSPQSMFEAYEQYF
TRBV19	TRBJ2-2	TRBD2	-	TGTGCCAGCAGAACCGGGACTAGCGGGACCGGGGAGCTGTTTTTT	CASRTGTSGTGELFF
TRBV27	TRBJ2-1	TRBD1	few	TGTGCCAGCAGTTTAATCCCGGGACAGCTCAATGAGCAGTTCTTC	CASSLIPGQLNEQFF
TRBV20-1	TRBJ1-2	-	medium-sized	TGCAGTGCCAGGATGGACTATGGCTACACCTTC	CSARMDYGYTF
TRBV27	TRBJ2-3	TRBD2	-	TGTGCCAGCAGTTTATTTAGCGGGAGGTGGGCAGATACGCAGTATTTT	CASSLFSGRWADTQYF